This TCR beta chain was recorded in a study of response to subunit inactivated influenza vaccine (dated by TCRdb to 2016 to 2018). With respect to the entire study: Deep quantitative T cell receptor repertoire profiling was used in the study to track responses to a trivalent subunit inactivated influenza vaccine. General conclusions and limits of the study: According to the authors, only a limited number of new T cells may be recruited by each seasonal influenza vaccination.

Receptors were amplified or captured by RT-PCR. Instrument on record: Illumina HiSeq 2500. In-frame beta chains were kept once TCRdb had trimmed the public reads at Q25 with fastp and called clones with MiXCR. Rows are combined by CDR3 protein, so each entry shows the most common genes and DNA. A total of 560,000 or so distinct CDR3 sequences appear in this sample, approximately 7.7% of them only once. The ten largest make up 13% of the sample. Trimmed from V: 6 bases; trimmed from J: 9 bases; junction bases lacking a gene match: 11. As encoded in the germline V gene (reference sequence), CDR1 is SGHAT while CDR2 is FQDESV. The CDR3 sequence holds 14 residues, the cysteine and phenylalanine included. Only the CDR3 portion is preserved as DNA: 42 bases, with reading frame beginning at the first base. A remark on this clonotype: No cognate antigen has been identified for it. No quality values exist for individual bases; no much larger clone is one base distant.

Sequencing used PBMCs from blood, obtained less than 25 months after vaccination. The sequence was obtained from a man aged 50 to 75 who received an inactivated influenza vaccine. Donor details come from another sample of the same person, matched by shared clones. In this chain, TRBV11-1 is recombined with TRBJ2-1; a stretch of 7 junction bases matches TRBD1. The CDR3 protein: CASRETGSYGEQFF. In nucleotide form, the sequence is TGTGCCAGCAGGGAGACAGGGTCGTATGGTGAGCAGTTCTTC.